This T cell receptor (beta chain) was sequenced in a study of blood T cells in healthy people across ages. Findings of the study overall: No conclusive comparison of naive versus antigen-experienced cells was possible with unsorted PBMCs.

To note about this clonotype: Antigen specificity is unknown.

This CDR3 spans 15 amino acids. The V gene lost 0 bases and the J gene lost 4 bases, with 13 bases spanning the gap. The V gene's germline CDR1 is LGHNA and CDR2 YSLEER. Together with a sample-barcoded 5' primer, a J-beta primer mix was included in a second PCR lasting about 7 to 11 cycles. TCRdb re-analysed the 5' RACE reads in MiXCR, keeping a single row per CDR3 protein. This sample yields hundreds of thousands of distinct CDR3 sequences, of which around two fifths are seen a single time; about 21% belongs to the top ten. The J gene is TRBJ2-7, the V gene TRBV4-3, with D possibly matching TRBD2 (6 bases). The sequencing sample was made of blood. The TCR originated in a man between 60 and 75 years old in good health. As DNA, the CDR3 is TGCGCCAGCAGCCAAGATCGGGCAGGACTATACGAGCAGTACTTC. Translated: CASSQDRAGLYEQYF.